The sample holds one count of the clone carrying this TCR beta chain. The antigen remains unidentified. The V gene lost 3 bases and the J gene lost 4 bases, with 17 bases spanning the gap. The CDR3 is 16 residues long. The germline CDR1 and CDR2 sequences are MNHNS and SASEGT. Full-length variable regions came from constant-region reverse primers plus semi-nested Nested Universal Primer A PCR. TCRdb used MiXCR to reprocess the 5' RACE reads, holding one entry per CDR3 protein. The sample includes a few thousand distinct CDR3 sequences, around 56% of them seen just once. CD25-based Treg depletion was applied to purified naive CD4+ T cells. Notes on the study in general: Tumor memory CD4+ T cell TCR gene usage was found to cluster with blood and lymph node memory CD4+ cells and with lymph node naive CD4+ cells. Tumor-infiltrating Treg TCR alpha and beta sequences overlapped most with tumor naive CD4+ T cells, then blood naive.

Sequencing input: naive CD4+ T cells sorted from blood. The subset is: naive CD4+ T cells, CD4+CD45RA+CD25-. The sequence derives from a female donor with breast cancer. This sequence joins TRBV6-1 and TRBJ2-3, with a possible D match to TRBD2 (5 bases). The CDR3 nucleotides are TGTGCCAGCAGTGAGGAACGGCCGGGGTCGGCAGATACGCAGTATTTT. Translated, it gives CASSEERPGSADTQYF.